Below are 9 T cell receptor beta chains sequenced from a single sample in a study of shared clonotypes between healthy human individuals. Profiling relied on immunoSEQ multiplex PCR, and the TCRdb table lists in-frame clones only, not all of them. Here the sample spans hundreds of thousands of clones, under 80% being singletons. Sequencing input: memory CD4+ T cells sorted from blood. The sample's subset: CD45RA-negative fraction. The receptors derive from a woman aged 25 to 45 in good health.

This chain connects TRBV10-2 to TRBJ1-2; TRBD1 agrees at 9 bases. The CDR3 is made up of 13 amino acids. Trimming took 4 bases from V and 4 from J; bases not matched to a gene: 1. In germline, CDR1 is WSHSY, CDR2 SAAADI. CDR3 sequence (DNA): TGCGCCAGCAGTGTGACAGGGGGCTATGGCTACACCTTC. Protein sequence: CASSVTGGYGYTF.

This clone was seen a handful of times. The chain couples TRBV9 to TRBJ2-3; D perhaps matches TRBD2 (5 bases). Per the germline V gene, CDR1 is SGDLS and CDR2 is YYNGEE. V lost 1 base, J lost 4 bases, and 16 bases lay in between. The CDR3 is 16 residues long. The CDR3 reads CASSVSSAQEADTQYF. CDR3 coding DNA: TGTGCCAGCAGCGTAAGTTCTGCCCAGGAGGCAGATACGCAGTATTTT.

This chain connects TRBV2 to TRBJ2-7, with D unresolved. This CDR3 has 12 residues. Trimming stripped 6 bases from V and 4 bases from J, with 10 bases between. Germline V gene data show CDR1 as SNHLY and CDR2 as FYNNEI. This CDR3 is CASRPDAYEQYF. The CDR3, as DNA: TGTGCCAGCAGACCCGACGCGTACGAGCAGTACTTC.

The chain recombines TRBV4-1 with TRBJ2-1, with D possibly TRBD1 on 5 matching bases. CDR1 and CDR2 from the germline V gene are MGHRA and YSYEKL. The V end was cut by 1 base, the J end by 0 bases, with 13 bases between. The CDR3 totals 17 residues. CDR3 DNA: TGCGCCAGCAGCCAAGGTAGGGCAGGGTACTCCTACAATGAGCAGTTCTTC. It codes for CASSQGRAGYSYNEQFF.

The chain couples TRBV11-2 to TRBJ2-3, with TRBD2 identical over 7 bases. Germline assignment: CDR1 SGHAT and CDR2 FQNNGV. V trimming: 5 bases; J trimming: 1 base; junction bases outside the gene matches: 12. This CDR3 is 17 amino acids long. Here the CDR3 DNA reads TGTGCCAGCAGCCCCCGGGGGGTTCATAAAGGCACAGATACGCAGTATTTT. Encoded protein: CASSPRGVHKGTDTQYF.

This clone was counted a single time. V usage is TRBV27 and J usage is TRBJ2-5, with D maybe TRBD2 (6 bases). Trimming took off 5 bases at V and 10 bases at J, with 20 bases between the two ends. The length of the CDR3 is 14 residues. Germline V gene lookup returns CDR1 MNHEY and CDR2 SMNVEV (reference sequence). The CDR3 loop is CASSRSGGVGGQYF. CDR3 coding DNA: TGTGCCAGCAGTCGTAGCGGAGGAGTGGGGGGCCAGTACTTC.

This clone was detected only a few times. The chain is built from TRBV27 and TRBJ2-2, with a tentative D call TRBD1 (6 bases). The CDR3 is 15 residues long. Trimming left V 5 bases short and J 5 bases short, with 15 bases between. From germline, CDR1 is MNHEY and CDR2 SMNVEV (reference sequence). CDR3 protein: CASSAKQGTTGELFF. In DNA form, the CDR3 reads TGTGCCAGCAGTGCAAAACAGGGTACGACCGGGGAGCTGTTTTTT.

The genes are TRBV6-4 and TRBJ2-1; a possible D gene is TRBD1 (5 bases). This CDR3 has 17 residues. CDR1 and CDR2 from the germline V gene are MRHNA and SNTAGT. V was shortened by 7 bases and J by 2 bases, with 21 bases between the two germline ends. The CDR3 nucleotides are TGTGCCAGCATCAAAGGGTGGGGCGGAGAGGCCTACAATGAGCAGTTCTTC. It encodes CASIKGWGGEAYNEQFF.

The genes are TRBV18 and TRBJ2-1; TRBD2 matches at 7 bases. The CDR3 loop spans 14 amino acids. V shed 3 bases and J 6 bases; nucleotides not matched to a gene: 5. The germline V gene encodes CDR1 KGHSH and CDR2 LQKENI. This CDR3 is CASSPRREPNEQFF. DNA of the CDR3: TGTGCCAGCTCACCCCGGCGGGAGCCCAATGAGCAGTTCTTC.